A single sample is the source of the 5 T cell receptor beta chains below, sequenced in a study of tissue T cells after allogeneic stem cell transplantation. Only in-frame clones appear in the TCRdb table, and some are missing; sequencing was by immunoSEQ multiplex PCR. The data show about 4,400 clones, around half seen once. Noted time point: mouse harvest day 14 after allogeneic transplant. Mouse grafts combined 10^7 T-cell-depleted bone marrow cells with 10^6 splenic CD5+ T cells. Sequenced: lymph node tissue. The receptors were sampled from a female BALB/c mouse given C57BL/6 T cells with graft-versus-host disease after an allogeneic hematopoietic cell transplant.

About this clone itself: Genes here carry mouse names. The DNA ends 1 residue before the CDR3 does, and the rest of the CDR3 is filled in from the germline J gene. The chain recombines TRBV12-2 with TRBJ2-7; D may match TRBD1 or TRBD2 (5 bases each). V lost 1 base and J 9 bases, leaving 12 bases between the germline ends. Germline CDR1 is SGHLS and CDR2 is HYDKME. This CDR3 has 12 residues. The chain's CDR3 is CASSLAGPGQYF. The part of the CDR3 DNA that was read is TGTGCCAGCTCTCTGGCGGGGCCTGGACAGTAC.

This clone was recorded once. Gene names are the mouse ones. The read comes to an end 1 residue before the CDR3 does, leaving the germline J gene to fill in the end. The J gene is TRBJ2-1, the V gene TRBV13-3, with TRBD2 matching 9 bases. Germline CDR1 NNHDY, CDR2 SYVADS. J gave up 0 bases and V 5 bases, and 0 bases lay outside the gene matches. This CDR3 has 14 residues. CDR3 bases read: TGTGCCAGCAGACTGGGGGGTAACTATGCTGAGCAGTTC. Amino acid sequence: CASRLGGNYAEQF. The entire CDR3 protein reads CASRLGGNYAEQFF.

This clone was seen a few times. Genes and germline are mouse. With the read ending 1 residue before the CDR3 end, the germline J gene is used to fill in that end. The chain has TRBV26 and TRBJ2-2, with D unresolved. V shed 0 bases and J shed 3 bases, with 2 bases lying between them. Germline CDR1 and CDR2: KGHPV and FQNQEV (reference sequence). This CDR3 is built from 13 residues. The CDR3 protein is CASSLSYTGQLYF. The CDR3 DNA, read in part, is TGTGCCAGCAGTCTGTCTTACACCGGGCAGCTCTAC.

On this clone: Gene names and germline refer to mouse. The read falls 1 residue short of the CDR3 end, and the missing part is taken from the germline J gene. The genes are TRBV26 and TRBJ2-3; D is uncertain. Per germline, CDR1 KGHPV and CDR2 FQNQEV (reference sequence). Trimming left V 6 bases short and J 0 bases short, with 7 bases between. The CDR3 contains 13 residues. The sequenced CDR3 bases are TGTGCCAGCAGCAGAACTAGTGCAGAAACGCTGTAT. This translates into CASSRTSAETLY. The whole CDR3 region reads CASSRTSAETLYF.

Worth noting for this clone: Genes and germline come from the mouse. Sequencing ends 1 residue short of the CDR3 end; the germline J gene provides the rest. The chain recombines TRBV23 with TRBJ2-7; the table calls TRBD2, which could not be checked here. The CDR3 has 12 amino acids. Germline V gene data show CDR1 as KGHTA and CDR2 as FQNQQP. CDR3 residues: CSSSRPGGEQYF. Incomplete CDR3 DNA: TGCTCCAGCAGTCGCCCCGGGGGGGAACAGTAC. Full variable domain (missing parts from reference TRBV23 and TRBJ2-7): DAAVTQKPRYLIKMKGQEAEMKCIPEKGHTAVFWYQQKQSKELKFLIYFQNQQPLDQIDMVKERFSAVCPSSSLCSLGIRTCEAEDSALYLCSSSRPGGEQYFGPGTRLTVL.